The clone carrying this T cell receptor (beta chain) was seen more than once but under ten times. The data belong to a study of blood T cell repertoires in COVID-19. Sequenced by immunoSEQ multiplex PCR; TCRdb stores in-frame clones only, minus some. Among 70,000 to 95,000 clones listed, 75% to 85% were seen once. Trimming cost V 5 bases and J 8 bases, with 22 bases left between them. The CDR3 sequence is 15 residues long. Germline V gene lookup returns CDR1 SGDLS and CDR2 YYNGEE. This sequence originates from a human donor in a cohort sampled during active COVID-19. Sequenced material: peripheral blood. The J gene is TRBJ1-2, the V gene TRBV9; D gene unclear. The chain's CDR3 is CASSYTWAPRSGYTF. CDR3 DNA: TGTGCCAGCAGTTATACCTGGGCCCCCCGGTCGGGCTACACCTTC.